What follows describes a single T cell receptor beta chain. Antigen: not known. Sequence at one end of the junction differs from germline and may be a read error. Germline CDR1 is SGHNT and CDR2 is YYREEE (reference sequence). CDR3 length: 13 amino acids. The data stem from a study of shared clonotypes between healthy human individuals. The authors' processing: There were no quality scores in the junction-only immunoSEQ sequences, so filtering differed. TCRdb's table, derived via immunoSEQ multiplex PCR, lists solely in-frame clones and lacks some. The V and J calls and the clone size are those of that table, but D and trimming were determined from the DNA. The sample lists some 500,000 clones; 90% to 96% were seen once. Study outcomes and limitations: Among a few donors, 4.5% to 5.5% of naive CD4 clonotypes were found in common. Clonotypes shared by all four donors outscored non-shared clonotypes in generation probability.

Sequences were obtained from naive CD4+ T cells sorted from blood. Noted subset: CD45RA+ positively selected. The sequence came from a young woman in good health. The chain has TRBV5-4 and TRBJ2-5; D remains unclear. The CDR3 here is CASSLGGQGTQYF. CDR3 nucleotides: TGTGCCAGCAGCCTTGGTGGGCAAGGGACCCAGTACTTC.